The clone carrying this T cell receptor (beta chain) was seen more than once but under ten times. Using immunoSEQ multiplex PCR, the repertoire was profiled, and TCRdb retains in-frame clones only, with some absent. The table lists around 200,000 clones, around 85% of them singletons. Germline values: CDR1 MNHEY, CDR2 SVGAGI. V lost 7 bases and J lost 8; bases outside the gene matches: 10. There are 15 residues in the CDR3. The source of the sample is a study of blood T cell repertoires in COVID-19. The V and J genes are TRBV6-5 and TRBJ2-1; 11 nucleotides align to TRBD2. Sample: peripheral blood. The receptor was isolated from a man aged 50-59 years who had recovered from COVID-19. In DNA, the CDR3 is TGTGCCAGCATTGGGCTAGCGGGAGGAATGGATGAGCAGTTCTTC. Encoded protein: CASIGLAGGMDEQFF.